The source of this T cell receptor beta chain is a study of regulatory T cells in long-lasting Graves disease. CDR1 and CDR2 (germline): MNHEY, SMNVEV (reference sequence). This CDR3 has 14 amino acids. The ends were cut back, 4 bases at V and 7 bases at J, with 14 bases in the middle. Libraries of TCR beta came from iRepertoire HTBI primers plus Arm-PCR of CDR3 regions. MiXCR, run by TCRdb on the multiplex PCR reads, gives a single entry per CDR3 protein. The repertoire consists of over 300,000 distinct CDR3 sequences, with around 15% occurring once and the leading ten covering approximately 22%. Notes on this clonotype: Its specificity is not known.

Time point described: newly diagnosed GD, antithyroid drugs for less than 3 months. The TCR library was prepared using RNA isolated from PBMCs. Study results and limitations: Peripheral blood, not thyroid tissue, was the sole material studied. There was favoring of TRBV28, TRBJ1-2 and TRBJ2-5 in persistent disease.

The genes are TRBV27 and TRBJ1-5; D is undetermined. Sequencing used peripheral blood mononuclear cells (PBMCs), obtained at new diagnosis, from a patient treated with antithyroid drugs. This TCR was recovered from a female donor with Graves disease. For the CDR3, the DNA is TGTGCCAGCAGTTCCAACCCAATAAGCCAGCCCCAGCATTTT. It codes for CASSSNPISQPQHF.